A single TCR beta chain is shown here with its context. Its antigen is unknown. One junction end does not reproduce the germline sequence, and a read error may be involved. This sample is part of a study of T cell repertoires in cytomegalovirus infection. On the study more broadly: In the study, CMV epitopes included recently identified HLA-C-restricted and well-studied HLA-B-restricted ones. Shared public TCR beta signatures pointed to both CMV infection and a matching HLA type.

General study findings and limits: Pooled public TCR beta family frequency picked out CMV carriers with the relevant HLA.

TCRdb re-called the reads through MiXCR, storing one row per CDR3 protein. The top ten clones hold about 14% of a sample with some 920,000 distinct CDR3 sequences, around 31% of them seen once. The source is a human donor in good health (CMV status not recorded). Some clones in this sample may be carry-over from other donors' samples. The sequences come from cultured CD8+ T cells from PBMCs, collected from culture after CMV antigen stimulation.

CDR3 nucleotide sequence: TGCGCCAGCAGCCAAGATCAAACCAGGGTAGCTGAAGCTTTGTTT. This gives the protein CASSQDQTRVAEALF. The genes are TRBV4-3 and TRBJ1-1; D possibly corresponds to TRBD1 (5 bases). CDR1 is LGHNA and CDR2 is YSLEER in the germline V gene. CDR3 length: 15 amino acids.